The 18 T cell receptor beta chains listed next were all sequenced from one sample in a study of T cell responses to AZD1222 COVID-19 vaccine. The method was immunoSEQ multiplex PCR; TCRdb's version includes in-frame clones alone and lacks a portion of them. This sample has some 120,000 clones, with more than 75% found just once. This specimen consisted of peripheral blood, obtained on day 0 of AZD1222 vaccination. These receptors were collected from an adult in good health.

This clone was picked up one time. The chain combines TRBV30 with TRBJ2-5; 11 nucleotides align to TRBD2. The V gene's germline CDR1 is GTSNPN and CDR2 SVGIG (reference sequence). This CDR3 has 15 residues. V lost 1 base, J lost 5 bases, and 6 bases stayed unmatched. CDR3 region: CAWSDGLAGPETQYF. CDR3 nucleotides: TGTGCCTGGAGTGACGGACTAGCGGGCCCGGAGACCCAGTACTTC.

This clone has just one count. The V gene is TRBV7-2, the J gene TRBJ1-4, with 7 positions matching TRBD1. The CDR3 length is 13 residues. Germline CDR1 SGHTA, CDR2 FQGNSA. V lost 1 base, J lost 8 bases, and 1 base stayed unmatched. CDR3 region: CASSLVTGEKLFF. For the CDR3, the DNA is TGTGCCAGCAGCTTAGTGACAGGGGAAAAACTGTTTTTT.

The chain couples TRBV12-3 or TRBV12-4 to TRBJ1-2, with D hard to call. The CDR3 extends over 11 amino acids. V was trimmed by 6 bases and J by 8 bases, leaving 10 bases between them. CDR3 in amino acids: CASSTMRGYTF. CDR3 bases: TGTGCCAGCAGCACGATGAGAGGCTACACCTTC.

The chain couples TRBV19 to TRBJ2-7, with D possibly TRBD1 on 6 matching bases. CDR1 and CDR2 from the germline V gene are LNHDA and SQIVND (reference sequence). The CDR3 is 16 residues long. Trimming took off 6 bases at V and 0 bases at J, with 18 bases between the two ends. The CDR3 here is CASSRKGQKSSYEQYF. The DNA for the CDR3 is TGTGCCAGTAGCCGCAAGGGACAAAAAAGCTCCTACGAGCAGTACTTC.

Here the CDR3 DNA reads TGTGCCAGCAAACGAACCCCGGAAGATACGCAGTATTTT. Translated, it gives CASKRTPEDTQYF. J is TRBJ2-3 and V is TRBV6-5; D unclear. Germline CDR1 and CDR2: MNHEY and SVGAGI. V lost 7 bases, J lost 5 bases, and 13 bases lay in between. The CDR3 has 13 amino acids.

The rearrangement uses TRBV2 and TRBJ1-3; maybe TRBD1 (6 bases). Between the trimmed V and J ends, which lost 7 bases and 0 bases, there was a span of 16 bases. This CDR3 is 16 amino acids long. CDR1 is SNHLY, CDR2 FYNNEI, per germline. The CDR3: CASTRGGLNSGNTIYF. Here the CDR3 DNA reads TGTGCCAGCACCAGGGGCGGATTAAACTCTGGAAACACCATATATTTT.

The chain joins TRBV19 to TRBJ2-6; D unclear. Between the trimmed V and J ends, which lost 5 bases and 0 bases, there was a span of 5 bases. CDR1 LNHDA and CDR2 SQIVND come from the germline V gene (reference sequence). The CDR3 is 14 residues long. The CDR3 sequence: CASSEVSGANVLTF. Written as DNA, the CDR3 is TGTGCCAGTAGTGAGGTCTCTGGGGCCAACGTCCTGACTTTC.

The V gene is TRBV7-3, the J gene TRBJ2-2, with D possibly TRBD2 on 6 matching bases. This CDR3 comprises 15 residues. Deletions cut 5 bases from V and 5 bases from J, with 15 bases between. Germline V gene sequence: CDR1 SGHTA, CDR2 FQGTGA. CDR3 sequence reads: CASSPPGDSTGELFF. CDR3 in DNA: TGTGCCAGCAGCCCGCCCGGGGACTCAACCGGGGAGCTGTTTTTT.

The genes are TRBV6-5 and TRBJ1-4; weak D call: TRBD1 (5 bases). Deletions cut 2 bases from V and 6 bases from J, with 10 bases between. The germline V gene encodes CDR1 MNHEY and CDR2 SVGAGI. This CDR3 region has 14 residues. In DNA, the CDR3 is TGTGCCAGCAGTTACCAGGGAGGGTATGAAAAACTGTTTTTT. Translated, it gives CASSYQGGYEKLFF.

The chain carries TRBV7-2 and TRBJ1-5; a possible D gene is TRBD1 (5 bases). The V gene's germline CDR1 is SGHTA and CDR2 FQGNSA. The CDR3 consists of 15 residues. Trimming stripped 0 bases from V and 7 bases from J, with 13 bases between. The CDR3 DNA follows: TGTGCCAGCAGCTTAGCGCCTGGGGCAGTCCAGCCCCAGCATTTT. Protein product: CASSLAPGAVQPQHF.

The rearrangement joins TRBV5-1 to TRBJ2-5; 8 bases match TRBD1. V shed 4 bases, J shed 1 base, and the junction held 0 bases outside the gene matches. The CDR3 spans 13 residues. The germline CDR1 and CDR2 sequences are SGHRS and YFSETQ. CDR3 region: CASSGTGQETQYF. In DNA form, the CDR3 reads TGCGCCAGCAGCGGGACAGGCCAAGAGACCCAGTACTTC.

This chain joins TRBV3-1 (or the pseudogene TRBV3-2) and TRBJ1-3; no definite D call. The CDR3 extends over 12 amino acids. Germline CDR1 reads LGHDT; CDR2 reads YNNKEL (reference sequence). The germline V and J ends were trimmed by 2 bases and 4 bases, with 3 bases remaining between them. CDR3 residues: CASSQTGNTIYF. CDR3 in DNA: TGTGCCAGCAGCCAAACAGGAAACACCATATATTTT.

The chain uses TRBV5-4 and TRBJ1-2; 8 bases align to TRBD1. Losses at the gene ends were 0 bases for V and 5 bases for J; bases not matched to a gene: 6. The CDR3 covers 15 residues. CDR1 and CDR2 (germline): SGHNT, YYREEE (reference sequence). The CDR3 here is CASSLVTGGVYGYTF. The CDR3 nucleotides read TGTGCCAGCAGCTTGGTTACAGGGGGTGTATATGGCTACACCTTC.

V and J are TRBV5-4 and TRBJ2-7, with 8 bases aligning to TRBD2. Per germline, CDR1 SGHNT and CDR2 YYREEE (reference sequence). V shed 2 bases and J 6 bases; nucleotides not matched to a gene: 1. The CDR3 is made up of 12 amino acids. CDR3 residues: CASSFRGGEQYF. The CDR3, as DNA: TGTGCCAGCAGCTTTCGGGGGGGCGAGCAGTACTTC.

The chain combines TRBV6-5 with TRBJ1-2; no firm D call. Trimming left V 5 bases short and J 1 base short, with 5 bases between. Germline V CDR1 and CDR2: MNHEY, SVGAGI. The CDR3 is 12 amino acids. The CDR3 DNA follows: TGTGCCAGCAGTCGTTATAACTATGGCTACACCTTC. Amino acid sequence: CASSRYNYGYTF.

The V call is TRBV6-1, the J call TRBJ2-7; maybe TRBD1 (6 bases). CDR3 length: 15 residues. V was shortened by 7 bases and J by 2 bases, with 18 bases between the two germline ends. Germline V gives CDR1 MNHNS, CDR2 SASEGT. The CDR3 sequence: CASTKGGMDAYEQYF. Here the CDR3 DNA reads TGTGCCAGCACCAAAGGGGGTATGGATGCCTACGAGCAGTACTTC.

The rearrangement uses TRBV12-3 or TRBV12-4 and TRBJ1-2; D not resolved. The CDR3 is made up of 12 amino acids. The V gene lost 5 bases and the J gene lost 7 bases, with 11 bases spanning the gap. CDR3 loop: CASSHPPAGYTF. CDR3 DNA: TGTGCCAGCAGTCATCCCCCGGCTGGCTACACCTTC.

V usage is TRBV5-6 and J usage is TRBJ1-1; D is uncertain. From germline, CDR1 is SGHDT and CDR2 YYEEEE. V was cut by 0 bases and J by 6 bases, with 12 bases left in between. This CDR3 has 14 residues. CDR3 bases: TGTGCCAGCAGCTTGGGGCCGGCGTCGCCTGAAGCTTTCTTT. It specifies CASSLGPASPEAFF. Full variable domain (outside the CDR3, taken from reference TRBV5-6 and TRBJ1-1): DAGVTQSPTHLIKTRGQQVTLRCSPKSGHDTVSWYQQALGQGPQFIFQYYEEEERQRGNFPDRFSGHQFPNYSSELNVNALLLGDSALYLCASSLGPASPEAFFGQGTRLTVV.